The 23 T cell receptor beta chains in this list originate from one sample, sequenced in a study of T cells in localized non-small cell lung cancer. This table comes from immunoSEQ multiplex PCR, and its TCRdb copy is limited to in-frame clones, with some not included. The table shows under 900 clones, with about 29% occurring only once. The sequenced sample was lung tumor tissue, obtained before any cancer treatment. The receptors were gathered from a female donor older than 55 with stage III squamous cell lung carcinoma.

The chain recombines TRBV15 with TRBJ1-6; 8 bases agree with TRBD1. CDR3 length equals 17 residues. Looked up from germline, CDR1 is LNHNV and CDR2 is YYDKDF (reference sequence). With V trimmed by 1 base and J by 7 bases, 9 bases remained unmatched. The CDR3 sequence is CATSRGGQGAGNSPLHF. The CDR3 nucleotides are TGTGCCACCAGCAGAGGAGGGCAGGGGGCTGGAAATTCACCCCTCCACTTT. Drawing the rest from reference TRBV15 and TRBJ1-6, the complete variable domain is DAMVIQNPRYQVTQFGKPVTLSCSQTLNHNVMYWYQQKSSQAPKLLFHYYDKDFNNEADTPDNFQSRRPNTSFCFLDIRSPGLGDTAMYLCATSRGGQGAGNSPLHFGNGTRLTVT.

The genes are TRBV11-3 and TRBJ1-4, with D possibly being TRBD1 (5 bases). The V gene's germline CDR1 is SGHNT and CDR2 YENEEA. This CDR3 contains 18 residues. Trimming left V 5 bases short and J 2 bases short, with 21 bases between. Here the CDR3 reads CASSPEARQKWTNEKLFF. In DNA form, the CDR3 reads TGTGCCAGCAGCCCTGAAGCCCGACAGAAGTGGACTAATGAAAAACTGTTTTTT.

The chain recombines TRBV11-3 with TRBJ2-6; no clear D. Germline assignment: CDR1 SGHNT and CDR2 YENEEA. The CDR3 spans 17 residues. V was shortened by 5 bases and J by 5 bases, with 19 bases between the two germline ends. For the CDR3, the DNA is TGTGCCAGCAGCGATCTTATCTCACAAAGTCGGGCCAACGTCCTGACTTTC. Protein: CASSDLISQSRANVLTF.

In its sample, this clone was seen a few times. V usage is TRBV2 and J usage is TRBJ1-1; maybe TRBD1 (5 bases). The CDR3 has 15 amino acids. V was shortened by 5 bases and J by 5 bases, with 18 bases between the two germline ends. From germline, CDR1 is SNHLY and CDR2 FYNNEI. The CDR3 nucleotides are TGTGCCAGCAGTCTTCAACCCGGAGGGGAGACTGAAGCTTTCTTT. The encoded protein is CASSLQPGGETEAFF.

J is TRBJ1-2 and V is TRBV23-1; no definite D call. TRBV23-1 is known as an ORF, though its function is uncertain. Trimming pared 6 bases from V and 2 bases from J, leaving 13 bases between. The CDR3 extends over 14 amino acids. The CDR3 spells CASSQGRFNYGYTF. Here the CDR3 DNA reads TGCGCCAGCAGCCAAGGGAGGTTCAACTATGGCTACACCTTC.

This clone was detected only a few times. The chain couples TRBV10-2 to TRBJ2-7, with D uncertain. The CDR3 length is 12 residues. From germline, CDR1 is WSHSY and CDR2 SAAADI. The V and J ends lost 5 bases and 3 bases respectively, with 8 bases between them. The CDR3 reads CASSQYHYEQYF. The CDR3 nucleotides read TGCGCCAGCAGTCAATACCACTACGAGCAGTACTTC.

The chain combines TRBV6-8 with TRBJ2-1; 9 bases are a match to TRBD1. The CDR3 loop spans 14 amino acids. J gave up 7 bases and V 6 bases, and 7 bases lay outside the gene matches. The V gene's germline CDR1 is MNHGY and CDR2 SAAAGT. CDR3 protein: CASSYTTGGNEQFF. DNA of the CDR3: TGTGCCAGCAGCTATACGACAGGGGGAAATGAGCAGTTCTTC.

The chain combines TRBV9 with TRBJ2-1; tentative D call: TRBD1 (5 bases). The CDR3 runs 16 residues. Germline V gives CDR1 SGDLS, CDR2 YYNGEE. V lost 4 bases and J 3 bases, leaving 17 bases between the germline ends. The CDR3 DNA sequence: TGTGCCAGCAGCTCCCGTCGCAGGGCAGACTACAATGAGCAGTTCTTC. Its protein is CASSSRRRADYNEQFF.

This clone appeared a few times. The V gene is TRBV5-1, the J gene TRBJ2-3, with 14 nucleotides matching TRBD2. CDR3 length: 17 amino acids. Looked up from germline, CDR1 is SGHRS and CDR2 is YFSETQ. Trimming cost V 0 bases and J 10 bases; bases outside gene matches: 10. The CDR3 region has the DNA TGCGCCAGCAGCTTGGAATCCTTGACTAGCGGGAGGGGTTCGCAGTATTTT. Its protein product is CASSLESLTSGRGSQYF.

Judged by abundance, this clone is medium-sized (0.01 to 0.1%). CDR3 in DNA: TGTGCCAGCAGTGTGATGTCTTTAGCCACTCACAACGGGGAGCTGTTTTTT. This translates into CASSVMSLATHNGELFF. This chain joins TRBV6-8 and TRBJ2-2, with D uncertain. The V end was cut by 5 bases, the J end by 7 bases, with 23 bases between. The CDR3 has 17 residues. Looked up from germline, CDR1 is MNHGY and CDR2 is SAAAGT.

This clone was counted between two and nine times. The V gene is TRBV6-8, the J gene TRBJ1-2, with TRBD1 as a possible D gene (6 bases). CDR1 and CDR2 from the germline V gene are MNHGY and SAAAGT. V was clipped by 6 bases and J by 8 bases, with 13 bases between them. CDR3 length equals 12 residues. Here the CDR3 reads CASRSGQRGYTF. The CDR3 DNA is TGTGCCAGCAGGTCCGGACAGCGCGGCTACACCTTC.

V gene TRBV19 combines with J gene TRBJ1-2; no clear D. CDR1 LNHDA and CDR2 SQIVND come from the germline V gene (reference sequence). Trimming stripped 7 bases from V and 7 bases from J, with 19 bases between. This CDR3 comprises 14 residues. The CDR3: CASTRPGGVSGYTF. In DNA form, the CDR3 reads TGTGCCAGTACCCGACCGGGCGGAGTGTCTGGCTACACCTTC.

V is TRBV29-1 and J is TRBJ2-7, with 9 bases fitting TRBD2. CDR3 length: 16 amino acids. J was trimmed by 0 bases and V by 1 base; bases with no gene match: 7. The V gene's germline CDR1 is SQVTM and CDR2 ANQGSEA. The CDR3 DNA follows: TGCAGCGTTGAAGGAAGGCTAGCGGGGATCTCCTACGAGCAGTACTTC. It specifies CSVEGRLAGISYEQYF.

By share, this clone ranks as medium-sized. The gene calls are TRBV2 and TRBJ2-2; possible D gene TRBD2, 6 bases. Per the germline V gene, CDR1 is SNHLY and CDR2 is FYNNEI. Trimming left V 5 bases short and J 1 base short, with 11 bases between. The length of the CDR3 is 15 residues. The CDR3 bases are TGTGCCAGCAGTCTAGGAGGGAGGAACACCGGGGAGCTGTTTTTT. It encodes CASSLGGRNTGELFF.

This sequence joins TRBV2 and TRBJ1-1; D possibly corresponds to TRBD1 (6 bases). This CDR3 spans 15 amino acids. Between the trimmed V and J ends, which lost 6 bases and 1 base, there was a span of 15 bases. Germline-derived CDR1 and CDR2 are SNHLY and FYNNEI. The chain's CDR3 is CASSVGGAGNTEAFF. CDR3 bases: TGTGCCAGCAGCGTAGGGGGGGCAGGGAACACTGAAGCTTTCTTT.

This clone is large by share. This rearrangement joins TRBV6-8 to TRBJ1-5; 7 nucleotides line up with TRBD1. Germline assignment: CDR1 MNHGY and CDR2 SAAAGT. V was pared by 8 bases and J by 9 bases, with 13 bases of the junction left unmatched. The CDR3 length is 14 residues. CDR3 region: CASCTGTVKWPQHF. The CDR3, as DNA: TGTGCCAGCTGCACCGGGACAGTGAAGTGGCCCCAGCATTTT.

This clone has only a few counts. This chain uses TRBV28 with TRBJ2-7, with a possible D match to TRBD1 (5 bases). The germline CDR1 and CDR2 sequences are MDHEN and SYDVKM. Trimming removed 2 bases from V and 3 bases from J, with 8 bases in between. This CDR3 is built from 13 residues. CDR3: CASSLGHYYEQYF. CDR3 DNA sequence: TGTGCCAGCAGTTTAGGACATTACTACGAGCAGTACTTC.

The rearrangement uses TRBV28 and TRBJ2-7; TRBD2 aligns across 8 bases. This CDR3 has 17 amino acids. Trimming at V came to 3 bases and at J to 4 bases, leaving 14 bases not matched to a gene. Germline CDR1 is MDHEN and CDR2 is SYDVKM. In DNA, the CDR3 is TGTGCCAGCAGTTTCCGGACTAGCCCCTATGGGAAATACGAGCAGTACTTC. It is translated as CASSFRTSPYGKYEQYF.

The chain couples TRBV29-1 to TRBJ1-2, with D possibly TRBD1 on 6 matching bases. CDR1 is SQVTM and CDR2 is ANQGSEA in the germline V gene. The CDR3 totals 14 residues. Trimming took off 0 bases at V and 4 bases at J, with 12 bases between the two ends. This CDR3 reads CSVEEDEGVYGYTF. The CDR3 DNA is TGCAGCGTTGAAGAAGATGAGGGGGTCTATGGCTACACCTTC.

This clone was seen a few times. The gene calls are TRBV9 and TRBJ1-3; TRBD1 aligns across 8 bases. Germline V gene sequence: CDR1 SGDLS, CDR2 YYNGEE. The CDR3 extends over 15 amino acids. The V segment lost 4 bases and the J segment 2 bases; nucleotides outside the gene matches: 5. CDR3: CASSPQTGAGNTIYF. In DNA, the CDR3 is TGTGCCAGCAGCCCCCAGACAGGGGCTGGAAACACCATATATTTT. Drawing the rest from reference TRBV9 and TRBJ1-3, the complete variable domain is DSGVTQTPKHLITATGQRVTLRCSPRSGDLSVYWYQQSLDQGLQFLIQYYNGEERAKGNILERFSAQQFPDLHSELNLSSLELGDSALYFCASSPQTGAGNTIYFGEGSWLTVV.

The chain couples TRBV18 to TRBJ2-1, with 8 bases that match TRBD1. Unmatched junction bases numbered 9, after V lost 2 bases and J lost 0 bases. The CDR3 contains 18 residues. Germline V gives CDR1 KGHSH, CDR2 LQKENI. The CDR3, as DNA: TGTGCCAGCTCACCATCAAGTGAACAGGGGGGCTCCTACAATGAGCAGTTCTTC. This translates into CASSPSSEQGGSYNEQFF. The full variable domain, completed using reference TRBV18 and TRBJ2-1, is NAGVMQNPRHLVRRRGQEARLRCSPMKGHSHVYWYRQLPEEGLKFMVYLQKENIIDESGMPKERFSAEFPKEGPSILRIQQVVRGDSAAYFCASSPSSEQGGSYNEQFFGPGTRLTVL.

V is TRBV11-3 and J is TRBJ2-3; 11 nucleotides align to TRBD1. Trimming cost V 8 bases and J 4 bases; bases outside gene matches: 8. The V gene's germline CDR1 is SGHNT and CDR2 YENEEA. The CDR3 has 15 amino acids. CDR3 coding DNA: TGTGCCAGCGGGACAGGGGGTTTGGGCGCAGATACGCAGTATTTT. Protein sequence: CASGTGGLGADTQYF.

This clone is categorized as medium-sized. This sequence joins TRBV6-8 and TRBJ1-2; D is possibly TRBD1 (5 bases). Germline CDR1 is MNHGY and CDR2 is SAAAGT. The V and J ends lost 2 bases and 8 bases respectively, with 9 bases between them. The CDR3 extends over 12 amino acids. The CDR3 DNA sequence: TGTGCCAGCAGTTACGGGGGTTGGGGCTACACCTTC. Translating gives CASSYGGWGYTF.